This T cell receptor (beta chain) was found in a study of Siglec-9 on CD8 T cells in melanoma (dated by TCRdb to about 2019). Notes on the research overall: In this study, researchers looked at how Siglec-9 is expressed on CD8+ T cells and what Siglec-9 does to regulate T cells within the melanoma tumor microenvironment. What the work shows at the level of the full study, not this receptor alone: An effector memory CD8+ T-cell subset that appeared to accumulate within melanoma tumors was reported to be marked and regulated by Siglec-9.

Library creation used the immunoSEQ multiplex PCR assay. TCRdb mirrors the immuneACCESS table, restricted to in-frame sequences. Some clones are absent from its copies; in checked studies, under half trace to an unresolved V gene, and the reason for the others is unknown. This sample holds approximately 35,000 clones; roughly four fifths were observed only once. The ten biggest clones cover under 2% of the sample. From its cysteine to its phenylalanine, the CDR3 spans 13 amino acids. Only the CDR3 DNA stays, 39 bases, in frame from base 1. V drops 7 bases and J drops 6 bases, leaving 10 bases in between. CDR1 and CDR2, looked up from the germline V gene (reference sequence), are LNHDA and SQIVND. This clone has more than one count but fewer than ten. Its antigen specificity is not known. Base-call qualities are not available, and no considerably larger clone is one nucleotide away.

The sample comprised Siglec-9- CD8+ T cells sorted from blood. This sample's cell subset or site label indicates: CD8 T cells lacking Siglec-9. The clonotype was recovered from a human donor in good health. The chain joins TRBV19 to TRBJ1-6, and the D gene may be TRBD1, 5 bases matching. The nucleotide sequence reads as follows: TGTGCCAGTACTCCGGGGGTTAATTCACCCCTCCACTTT. Its amino acids are CASTPGVNSPLHF.